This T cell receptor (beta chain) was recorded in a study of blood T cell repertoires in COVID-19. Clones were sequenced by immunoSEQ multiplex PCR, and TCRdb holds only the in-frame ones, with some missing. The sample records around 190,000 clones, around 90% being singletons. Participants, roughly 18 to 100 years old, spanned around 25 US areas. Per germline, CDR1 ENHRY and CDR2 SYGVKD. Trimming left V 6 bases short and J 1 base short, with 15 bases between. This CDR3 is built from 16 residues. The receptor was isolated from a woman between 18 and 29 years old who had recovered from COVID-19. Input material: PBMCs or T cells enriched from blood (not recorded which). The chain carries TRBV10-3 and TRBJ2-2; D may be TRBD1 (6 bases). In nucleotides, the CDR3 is TGTGCCATCAGCCCCTTTGGGGGCGAGAACACCGGGGAGCTGTTTTTT. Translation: CAISPFGGENTGELFF.